This T cell receptor beta chain originates from a study of blood T cell repertoires in COVID-19. As for the study in general: The samples span acute and convalescent COVID-19 from the United States, Italy and Spain.

Sequenced by immunoSEQ multiplex PCR; TCRdb stores in-frame clones only, minus some. In the table there are some 390,000 clones, about nine tenths of which are singletons. CDR3 length equals 14 residues. Germline V gene sequence: CDR1 MNHEY, CDR2 SVGAGI. V was pared by 5 bases and J by 4 bases, with 9 bases between. The sample was peripheral blood. The source is a woman in her forties with COVID-19, enrolled during active disease. The V gene is TRBV6-5, the J gene TRBJ1-6; tentative D call: TRBD1 (5 bases). Here the CDR3 DNA reads TGTGCCAGCAGTCAACAGGAGTATAATTCACCCCTCCACTTT. Amino acid sequence: CASSQQEYNSPLHF.